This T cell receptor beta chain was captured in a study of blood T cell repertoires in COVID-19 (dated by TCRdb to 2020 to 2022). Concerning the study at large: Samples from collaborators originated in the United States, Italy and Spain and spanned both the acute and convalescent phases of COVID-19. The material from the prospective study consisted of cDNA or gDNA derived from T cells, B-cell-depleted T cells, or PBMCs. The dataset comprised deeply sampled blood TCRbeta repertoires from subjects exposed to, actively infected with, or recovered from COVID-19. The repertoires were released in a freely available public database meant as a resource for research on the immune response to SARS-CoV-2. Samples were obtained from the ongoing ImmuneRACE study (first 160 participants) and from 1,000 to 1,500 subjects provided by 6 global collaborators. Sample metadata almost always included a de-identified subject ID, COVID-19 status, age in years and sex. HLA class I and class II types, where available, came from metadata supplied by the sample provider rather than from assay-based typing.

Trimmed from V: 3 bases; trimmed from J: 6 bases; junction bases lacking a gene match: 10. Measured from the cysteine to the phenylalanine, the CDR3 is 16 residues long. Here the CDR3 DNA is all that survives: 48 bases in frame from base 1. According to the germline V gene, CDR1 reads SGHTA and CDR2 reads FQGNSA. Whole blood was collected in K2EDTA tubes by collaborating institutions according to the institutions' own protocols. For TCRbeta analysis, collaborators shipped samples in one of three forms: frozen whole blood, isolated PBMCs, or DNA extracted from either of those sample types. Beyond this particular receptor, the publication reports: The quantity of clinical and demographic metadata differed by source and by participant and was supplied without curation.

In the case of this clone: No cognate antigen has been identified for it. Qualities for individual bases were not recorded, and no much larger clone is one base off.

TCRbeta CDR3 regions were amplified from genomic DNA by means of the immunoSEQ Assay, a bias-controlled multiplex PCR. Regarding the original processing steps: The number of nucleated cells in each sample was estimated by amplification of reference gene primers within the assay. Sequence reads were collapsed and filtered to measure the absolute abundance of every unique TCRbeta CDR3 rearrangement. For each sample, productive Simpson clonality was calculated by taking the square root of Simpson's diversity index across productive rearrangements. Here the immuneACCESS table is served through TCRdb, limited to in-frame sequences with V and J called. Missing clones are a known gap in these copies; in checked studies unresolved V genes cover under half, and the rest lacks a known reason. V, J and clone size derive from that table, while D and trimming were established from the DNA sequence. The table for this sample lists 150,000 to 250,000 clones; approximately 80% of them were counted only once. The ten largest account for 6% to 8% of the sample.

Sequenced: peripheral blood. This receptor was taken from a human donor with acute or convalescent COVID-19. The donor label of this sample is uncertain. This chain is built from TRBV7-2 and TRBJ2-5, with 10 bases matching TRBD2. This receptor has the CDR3 CASSFNPGTSAQTQYF. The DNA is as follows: TGTGCCAGCAGCTTCAATCCCGGGACTAGCGCCCAGACCCAGTACTTC.